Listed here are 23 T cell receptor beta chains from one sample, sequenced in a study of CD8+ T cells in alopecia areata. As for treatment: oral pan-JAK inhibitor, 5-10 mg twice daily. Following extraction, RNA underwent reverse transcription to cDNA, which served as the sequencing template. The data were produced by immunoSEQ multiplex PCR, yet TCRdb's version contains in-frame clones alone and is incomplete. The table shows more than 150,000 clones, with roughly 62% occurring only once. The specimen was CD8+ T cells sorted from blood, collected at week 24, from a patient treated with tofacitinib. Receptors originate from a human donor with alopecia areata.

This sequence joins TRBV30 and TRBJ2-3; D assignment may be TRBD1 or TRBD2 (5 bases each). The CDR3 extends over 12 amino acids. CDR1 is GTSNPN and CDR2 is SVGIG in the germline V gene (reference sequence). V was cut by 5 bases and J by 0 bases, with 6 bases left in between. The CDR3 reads CAWGDSTDTQYF. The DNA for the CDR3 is TGTGCCTGGGGGGACAGCACAGATACGCAGTATTTT.

The CDR3: CTSSQGYQTGRVQETQYF. The DNA of the CDR3 is TGCACCAGCAGCCAAGGCTACCAGACGGGGCGGGTCCAAGAGACCCAGTACTTC. The chain couples TRBV1 to TRBJ2-5. TRBV1 corresponds to a pseudogene. The CDR3 loop spans 18 amino acids.

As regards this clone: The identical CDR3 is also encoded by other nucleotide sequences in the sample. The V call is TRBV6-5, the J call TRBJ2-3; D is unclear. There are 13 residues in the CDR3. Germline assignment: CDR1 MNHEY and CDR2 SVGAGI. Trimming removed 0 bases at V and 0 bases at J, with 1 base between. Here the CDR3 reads CASSYSSTDTQYF. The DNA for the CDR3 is TGTGCCAGCAGTTACTCCAGCACAGATACGCAGTATTTT.

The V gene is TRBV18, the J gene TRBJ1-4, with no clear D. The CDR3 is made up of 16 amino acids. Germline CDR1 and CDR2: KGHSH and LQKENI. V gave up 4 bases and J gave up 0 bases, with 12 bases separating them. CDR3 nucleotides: TGTGCCAGCTCACGCCCGCCTGCTGCAACTAATGAAAAACTGTTTTTT. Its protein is CASSRPPAATNEKLFF.

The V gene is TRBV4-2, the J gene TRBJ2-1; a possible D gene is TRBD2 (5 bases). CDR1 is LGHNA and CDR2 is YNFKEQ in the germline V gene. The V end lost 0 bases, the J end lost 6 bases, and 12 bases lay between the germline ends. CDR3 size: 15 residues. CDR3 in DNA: TGTGCCAGCAGCCAAGAGGATGGAGGATCCAATGAGCAGTTCTTC. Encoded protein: CASSQEDGGSNEQFF.

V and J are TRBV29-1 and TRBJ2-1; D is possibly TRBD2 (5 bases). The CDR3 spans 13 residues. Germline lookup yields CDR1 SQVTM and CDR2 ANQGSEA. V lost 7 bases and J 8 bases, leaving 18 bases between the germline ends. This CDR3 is CSAQGEGFDEQFF. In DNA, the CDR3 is TGCAGCGCCCAAGGTGAGGGTTTCGATGAGCAGTTCTTC.

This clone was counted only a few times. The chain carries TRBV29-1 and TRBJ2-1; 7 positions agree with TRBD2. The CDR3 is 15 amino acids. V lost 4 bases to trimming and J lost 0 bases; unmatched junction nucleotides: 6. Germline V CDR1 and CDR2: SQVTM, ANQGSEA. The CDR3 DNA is TGCAGCGTTGGGGGACTAACAAGCTCCTACAATGAGCAGTTCTTC. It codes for CSVGGLTSSYNEQFF.

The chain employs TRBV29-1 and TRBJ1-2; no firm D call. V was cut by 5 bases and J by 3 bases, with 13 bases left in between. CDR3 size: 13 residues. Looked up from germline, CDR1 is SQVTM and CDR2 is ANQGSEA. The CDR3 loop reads CSVPHGSYYGYTF. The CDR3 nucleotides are TGCAGCGTTCCCCATGGGAGCTACTATGGCTACACCTTC.

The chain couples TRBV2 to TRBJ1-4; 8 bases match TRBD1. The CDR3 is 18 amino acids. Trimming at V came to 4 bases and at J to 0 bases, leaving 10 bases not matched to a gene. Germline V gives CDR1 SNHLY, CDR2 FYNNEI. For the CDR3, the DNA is TGTGCCAGCAGTGTATCGGACAGGGACCCCACAACTAATGAAAAACTGTTTTTT. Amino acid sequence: CASSVSDRDPTTNEKLFF.

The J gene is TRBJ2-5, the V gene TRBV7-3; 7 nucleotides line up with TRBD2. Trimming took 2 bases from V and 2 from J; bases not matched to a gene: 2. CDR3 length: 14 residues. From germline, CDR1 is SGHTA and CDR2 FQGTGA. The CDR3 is CASSLGGGQETQYF. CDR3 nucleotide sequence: TGTGCCAGCAGCTTAGGCGGGGGTCAAGAGACCCAGTACTTC. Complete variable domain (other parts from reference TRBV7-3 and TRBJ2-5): GAGVSQTPSNKVTEKGKYVELRCDPISGHTALYWYRQSLGQGPEFLIYFQGTGAADDSGLPNDRFFAVRPEGSVSTLKIQRTERGDSAVYLCASSLGGGQETQYFGPGTRLLVL.

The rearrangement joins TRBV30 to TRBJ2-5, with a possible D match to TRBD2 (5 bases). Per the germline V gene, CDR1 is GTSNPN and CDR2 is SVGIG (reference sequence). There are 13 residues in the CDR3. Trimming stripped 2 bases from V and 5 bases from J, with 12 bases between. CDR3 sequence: CAWSLGSRETQYF. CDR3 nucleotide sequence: TGTGCCTGGAGTTTGGGGAGCCGGGAGACCCAGTACTTC.

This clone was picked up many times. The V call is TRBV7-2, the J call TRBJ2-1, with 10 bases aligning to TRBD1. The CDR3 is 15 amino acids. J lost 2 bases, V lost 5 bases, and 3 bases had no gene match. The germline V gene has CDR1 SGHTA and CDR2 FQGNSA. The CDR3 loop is CASSPGTGAYNEQFF. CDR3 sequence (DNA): TGTGCCAGCAGCCCCGGGACAGGGGCCTACAATGAGCAGTTCTTC.

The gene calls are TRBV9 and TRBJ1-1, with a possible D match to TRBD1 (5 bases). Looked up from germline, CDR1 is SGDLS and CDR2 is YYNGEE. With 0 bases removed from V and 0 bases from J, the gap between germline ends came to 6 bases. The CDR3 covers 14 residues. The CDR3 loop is CASSVDRLNTEAFF. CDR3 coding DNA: TGTGCCAGCAGCGTAGACAGGTTGAACACTGAAGCTTTCTTT.

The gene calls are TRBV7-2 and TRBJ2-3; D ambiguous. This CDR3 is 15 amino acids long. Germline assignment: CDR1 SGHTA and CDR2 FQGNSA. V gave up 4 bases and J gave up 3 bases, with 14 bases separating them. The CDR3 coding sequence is TGTGCCAGCAGCTCGCGTTATGTGGTTACAGATACGCAGTATTTT. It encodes CASSSRYVVTDTQYF.

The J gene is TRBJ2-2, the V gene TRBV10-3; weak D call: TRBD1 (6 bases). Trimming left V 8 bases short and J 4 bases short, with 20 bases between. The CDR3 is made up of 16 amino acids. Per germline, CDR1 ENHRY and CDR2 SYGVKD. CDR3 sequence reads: CAISNEVGAGTGELFF. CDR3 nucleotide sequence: TGTGCCATCTCAAACGAGGTGGGGGCCGGCACCGGGGAGCTGTTTTTT.

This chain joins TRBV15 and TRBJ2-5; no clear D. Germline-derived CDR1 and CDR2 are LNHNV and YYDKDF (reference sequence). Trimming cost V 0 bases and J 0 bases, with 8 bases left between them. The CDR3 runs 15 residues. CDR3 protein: CATSREGSYQETQYF. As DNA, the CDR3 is TGTGCCACCAGCAGAGAGGGATCATACCAAGAGACCCAGTACTTC.

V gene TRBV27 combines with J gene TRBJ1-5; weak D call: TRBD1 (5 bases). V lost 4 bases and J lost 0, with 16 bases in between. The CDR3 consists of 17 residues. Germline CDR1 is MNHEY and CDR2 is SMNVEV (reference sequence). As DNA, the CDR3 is TGTGCCAGCAGTTCGGCCCGGGGGTTCGATAGCAATCAGCCCCAGCATTTT. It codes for CASSSARGFDSNQPQHF.

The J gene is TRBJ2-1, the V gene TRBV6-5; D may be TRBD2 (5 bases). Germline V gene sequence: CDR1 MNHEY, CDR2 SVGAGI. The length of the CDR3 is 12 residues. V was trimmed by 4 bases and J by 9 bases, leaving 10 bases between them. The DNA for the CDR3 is TGTGCCAGCAGTTTCCCCGGGGTTGAGCAGTTCTTC. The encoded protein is CASSFPGVEQFF.

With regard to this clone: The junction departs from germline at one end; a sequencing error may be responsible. The CDR3 loop is CAINEGKGTEQETQYF. CDR3 bases: TGTGCCATCAATGAGGGAAAAGGGACGGAACAAGAGACCCAGTACTTC. V gene TRBV10-3 combines with J gene TRBJ2-5; D assignment may be TRBD1 or TRBD2 (5 bases each). The CDR3 sequence is 16 residues long. Germline assignment: CDR1 ENHRY and CDR2 SYGVKD.

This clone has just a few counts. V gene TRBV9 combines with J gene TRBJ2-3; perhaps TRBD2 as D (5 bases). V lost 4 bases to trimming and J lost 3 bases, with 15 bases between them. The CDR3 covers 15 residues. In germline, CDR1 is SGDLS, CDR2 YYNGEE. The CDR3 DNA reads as TGTGCCAGCAGCATCAGATCGGGATTGACAGATACGCAGTATTTT. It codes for CASSIRSGLTDTQYF.

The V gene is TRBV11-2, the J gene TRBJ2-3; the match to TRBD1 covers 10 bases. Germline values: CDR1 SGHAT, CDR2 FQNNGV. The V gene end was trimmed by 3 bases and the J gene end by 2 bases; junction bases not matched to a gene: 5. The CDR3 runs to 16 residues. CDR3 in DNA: TGTGCCAGCAGCTTCCGGACAGGGGGATACACAGATACGCAGTATTTT. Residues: CASSFRTGGYTDTQYF.

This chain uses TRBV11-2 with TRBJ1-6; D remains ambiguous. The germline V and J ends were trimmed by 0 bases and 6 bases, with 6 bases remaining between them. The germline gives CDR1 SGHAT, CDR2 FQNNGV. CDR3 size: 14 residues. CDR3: CASSLEWTNSPLHF. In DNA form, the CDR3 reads TGTGCCAGCAGCTTAGAGTGGACTAATTCACCCCTCCACTTT.

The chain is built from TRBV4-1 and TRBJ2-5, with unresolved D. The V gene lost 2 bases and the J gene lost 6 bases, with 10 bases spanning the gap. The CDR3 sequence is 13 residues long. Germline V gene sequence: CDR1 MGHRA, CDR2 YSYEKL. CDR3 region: CASSQNDGQTQYF. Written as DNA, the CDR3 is TGCGCCAGCAGCCAAAATGACGGCCAGACCCAGTACTTC.